Each of the 9 T cell receptor beta chains below was sequenced from the same sample in a study of lymphopenia after photon versus proton radiotherapy. Sequencing used immunoSEQ multiplex PCR; TCRdb keeps in-frame clones, though not all of them. The sample carries more than 25,000 clones, approximately 87% recorded once. Sample: peripheral blood, taken from a patient treated with photon-based radiotherapy. The receptor set was obtained from a woman aged 45-65 years with pancreatic cancer.

CDR3 amino acids: CASSFTGAEAFF. The CDR3 bases are TGTGCCAGCAGTTTCACAGGGGCCGAAGCTTTCTTT. This chain joins TRBV27 and TRBJ1-1; 7 nucleotides match TRBD1. The CDR3 loop spans 12 amino acids. Germline-derived CDR1 and CDR2 are MNHEY and SMNVEV (reference sequence). V lost 3 bases, J lost 8 bases, and 3 bases stayed unmatched.

The chain uses TRBV28 and TRBJ2-2; D is ambiguous. CDR1 MDHEN and CDR2 SYDVKM come from the germline V gene. The CDR3 has 14 amino acids. Deletions cut 8 bases from V and 2 bases from J, with 12 bases between. CDR3 coding DNA: TGTGCCAGCCGTGTCAGTGTTAACACCGGGGAGCTGTTTTTT. Encoded protein: CASRVSVNTGELFF.

V and J are TRBV5-1 and TRBJ2-2, with 11 nucleotides matching TRBD2. V dropped 5 bases and J dropped 0; count of bases not matched to a gene: 9. CDR3 length equals 18 residues. Germline CDR1 SGHRS, CDR2 YFSETQ. The CDR3 region is CASSRGGLAGPNTGELFF. The CDR3 coding sequence is TGCGCCAGCAGTAGGGGCGGACTAGCGGGTCCGAACACCGGGGAGCTGTTTTTT.

The chain combines TRBV7-9 with TRBJ2-1, with TRBD2 as a possible D gene (6 bases). The germline CDR1 and CDR2 sequences are SEHNR and FQNEAQ (reference sequence). V was clipped by 8 bases and J by 7 bases, with 12 bases between them. There are 12 residues in the CDR3. CDR3 region: CASLGTSNEQFF. The CDR3 DNA reads as TGTGCCAGCCTCGGGACTTCTAATGAGCAGTTCTTC.

This chain uses TRBV10-2 with TRBJ2-7; D might be TRBD1 (5 bases). This CDR3 is built from 14 residues. Germline CDR1 reads WSHSY; CDR2 reads SAAADI. V dropped 4 bases and J dropped 5 bases, with 15 bases sitting between them. Here the CDR3 DNA reads TGCGCCAGCAGTGTTAAAGGGGATGGACACGAGCAGTACTTC. Translated, it gives CASSVKGDGHEQYF.

V is TRBV5-4 and J is TRBJ1-2; D is undetermined. Germline V gives CDR1 SGHNT, CDR2 YYREEE (reference sequence). CDR3 length: 15 amino acids. V was trimmed by 0 bases and J by 0 bases, leaving 9 bases between them. The CDR3 bases are TGTGCCAGCAGCTTGGCCGGTCGGACTAACTATGGCTACACCTTC. Amino acid sequence: CASSLAGRTNYGYTF.

This clone was found once. This sequence joins TRBV19 and TRBJ2-5; TRBD2 aligns across 14 bases. Unmatched junction bases numbered 8, after V lost 5 bases and J lost 0 bases. This CDR3 has 18 residues. Germline loops: CDR1 LNHDA, CDR2 SQIVND (reference sequence). The CDR3 protein is CASSFRLAGGPYQETQYF. The CDR3 bases are TGTGCCAGTAGTTTCCGACTAGCGGGAGGGCCGTACCAAGAGACCCAGTACTTC.

The V gene is TRBV29-1, the J gene TRBJ1-1; D remains ambiguous. Trimming left V 4 bases short and J 6 bases short, with 9 bases between. This CDR3 region has 11 residues. CDR1 and CDR2 (germline): SQVTM, ANQGSEA. Here the CDR3 reads CSVGAGAEAFF. The DNA for the CDR3 is TGCAGCGTTGGGGCGGGAGCTGAAGCTTTCTTT.

The chain has TRBV9 and TRBJ1-5; D perhaps matches TRBD1 (6 bases). Germline V lookup: CDR1 SGDLS, CDR2 YYNGEE. The CDR3 is 15 residues long. V gave up 0 bases and J gave up 6 bases, with 13 bases separating them. In DNA form, the CDR3 reads TGTGCCAGCAGCGTAGGAACGGGGGGCGGTCAGCCCCAGCATTTT. Protein sequence: CASSVGTGGGQPQHF.